The present T cell receptor (beta chain) was sequenced within a study of T cell repertoires in cytomegalovirus infection. Each CDR3 protein gets one entry after TCRdb re-called the reads with MiXCR. The table shows some 600,000 distinct CDR3 sequences, with roughly a quarter occurring only once. Notes on the study in general: Predominance within the ex vivo response was attributable to HLA-C-restricted CMV-specific TCR beta clonotypes.

This clonotype was seen ten or more times. What it binds is not known. The length of the CDR3 is 14 residues. Germline loops: CDR1 MDHEN, CDR2 SYDVKM. V was trimmed by 3 bases and J by 2 bases, leaving 11 bases between them. The TCR comes from a human donor in good health (CMV status not recorded). Some clones in this sample may be carry-over from other donors' samples. The chain is built from TRBV28 and TRBJ2-7; no definite D call. Sequenced material: CD8+ T cells from PBMCs. The CDR3 protein is CASSFRTSAYEQYV. DNA of the CDR3: TGTGCCAGCAGTTTTCGTACGTCCGCCTACGAGCAGTACGTC.